At least ten counts were recorded for the clone carrying this T cell receptor (beta chain). The antigen remains unidentified. Patients having uncontrolled infection, another autoimmune disease, pregnancy or lactation were not included. For the diagnoses, clinical symptoms, serum thyroxine and TRAb, thyroid ultrasound and orbital computed tomography were used. The CDR3 has 15 residues. CDR1 and CDR2 from the germline V gene are SNHLY and FYNNEI. The V gene end was trimmed by 8 bases and the J gene end by 5 bases; junction bases not matched to a gene: 8. The data stem from a study of T cells in Graves' hyperthyroidism and ophthalmopathy. Looking at the study overall: Peripheral blood was collected at initial diagnosis, before any treatment.

Study results and caveats: Ophthalmopathy prediction by the model preceded onset by a median about 6 months.

Authors of the study amplified TCR beta CDR3 regions from RNA transcripts. The HTBI primer set served for first-round RT-PCR of the TCR CDR3. Using its own MiXCR run on the multiplex PCR reads, TCRdb lists one record per CDR3 protein. The sample includes about 620,000 distinct CDR3 sequences, around 15% of them seen just once. The chain recombines TRBV2 with TRBJ2-2; TRBD1 agrees at 10 bases. Specimen: blood. The sequence derives from a woman in her twenties or thirties with Graves' hyperthyroidism. The CDR3 reads CASRTGQGTTGELFF. CDR3 coding DNA: TGTGCCAGCCGTACGGGACAGGGGACGACCGGGGAGCTGTTTTTT.